This is a list of T cell receptor beta chains from one sample in a study of blood T cell repertoires in COVID-19. Produced via immunoSEQ multiplex PCR; TCRdb's table is partial and in-frame only. Found here are fewer than 350,000 clones, approximately 91% of them singletons; the top ten hold 5% to 5.5%. Sequencing input: PBMCs or T cells enriched from blood (not recorded which). Receptors were obtained from a man between 60 and 75 years old who had recovered from COVID-19. CDR3s include the opening cysteine and the closing phenylalanine or tryptophan. A D gene is named only where the DNA matches it firmly. Some rows mark clone size as missing; the rest say once, few, many or name a class of expanded clone.

CDR3	DNA	D	V	J	size
CAWTRTGSQVYGYTF	TGTGCCTGGACTAGGACAGGGAGCCAAGTCTATGGCTACACCTTC	TRBD1	TRBV30	TRBJ1-2	.
CSVELRYAESFETQYF	TGCAGCGTTGAATTGAGGTACGCCGAAAGTTTTGAGACCCAGTACTTC	.	TRBV29-1	TRBJ2-5	.
CASSQPGNSGNTIYF	TGTGCCAGCAGCCAACCCGGGAACTCTGGAAACACCATATATTTT	.	TRBV4-2	TRBJ1-3	once
CASSWGLAEETQYF	TGTGCCAGCAGCTGGGGACTAGCGGAAGAGACCCAGTACTTC	TRBD2	TRBV7-2	TRBJ2-5	few
CASSLAGQGSNQPQHF	TGTGCCAGCAGCTTAGCGGGGCAGGGCAGCAATCAGCCCCAGCATTTT	.	TRBV7-9	TRBJ1-5	.
CASSVTGTSDYNEQFF	TGTGCCAGCAGCGTAACCGGGACTAGCGACTACAATGAGCAGTTCTTC	TRBD2	TRBV9	TRBJ2-1	.
CASSLSGGKDGYTF	TGTGCCAGCAGTTTATCGGGAGGGAAGGATGGCTACACCTTC	.	TRBV28	TRBJ1-2	once
CSVVSGRAYGEQYF	TGCAGCGTTGTTAGTGGGAGGGCCTATGGGGAGCAGTACTTC	TRBD2	TRBV29-1	TRBJ2-7	once
CASSMGQAHTEAFF	TGTGCCAGTAGTATGGGACAGGCCCACACTGAAGCTTTCTTT	TRBD1	TRBV19	TRBJ1-1	.
CASSPPDTLAKNIQYF	TGTGCCAGCTCACCACCTGACACGCTAGCCAAAAACATTCAGTACTTC	.	TRBV18	TRBJ2-4	.
CASNQGNTEAFF	TGTGCCAGTAACCAGGGCAACACTGAAGCTTTCTTT	.	TRBV6-5	TRBJ1-1	few
CASSQTGQIYGYTF	TGTGCCAGCAGCCAGACGGGACAAATCTATGGCTACACCTTC	.	TRBV5-4	TRBJ1-2	.
CASSVATGLEQYF	TGTGCCAGCAGCGTAGCGACAGGCCTCGAGCAGTACTTC	.	TRBV9	TRBJ2-7	.
CASSFRVSSGANVLTF	TGTGCCAGCAGCTTCCGGGTTTCCTCTGGGGCCAACGTCCTGACTTTC	.	TRBV13	TRBJ2-6	.
CASEQGLDEQYF	TGTGCCTCAGAACAGGGTTTGGACGAGCAGTACTTC	.	TRBV25-1	TRBJ2-7	.
CASSSRGSNTGELFF	TGTGCCAGCAGTTCCAGGGGATCTAACACCGGGGAGCTGTTTTTT	.	TRBV28	TRBJ2-2	.
CASRLASLRQGAYGYTF	TGTGCAAGTCGCTTAGCGAGTCTCAGACAGGGGGCGTATGGCTACACCTTC	.	TRBV12-2	TRBJ1-2	.
CASSLGRALMANTEAFF	TGTGCCAGCAGCTTGGGGCGGGCTCTCATGGCGAACACTGAAGCTTTCTTT	.	TRBV5-4	TRBJ1-1	.
CASSVSSGYYEQYF	TGTGCCAGCAGCGTTTCTAGCGGATACTACGAGCAGTACTTC	TRBD2	TRBV9	TRBJ2-7	.
CASSLGGKPDTQYF	TGCGCCAGCAGCTTGGGAGGGAAACCAGATACGCAGTATTTT	.	TRBV5-1	TRBJ2-3	.
CASSWAGGSNQPQHF	TGTGCCAGCAGCTGGGCAGGGGGCTCCAATCAGCCCCAGCATTTT	TRBD1	TRBV28	TRBJ1-5	.
CASSNTGTGTPRGYGYTF	TGTGCCAGCAGCAACACCGGGACAGGAACCCCTCGTGGCTATGGCTACACCTTC	.	TRBV21-1	TRBJ1-2	.
CASSLRDGTDTQYF	TGTGCCAGCAGCTTGCGGGATGGCACAGATACGCAGTATTTT	.	TRBV5-4	TRBJ2-3	.
CASTQYSGGHTQYF	TGTGCCAGCACCCAATACTCGGGAGGGCATACGCAGTATTTT	TRBD2	TRBV28	TRBJ2-3	few
CATSDQGKGYEQYF	TGTGCCACCAGTGATCAGGGAAAAGGCTACGAGCAGTACTTC	.	TRBV24-1	TRBJ2-7	.
CSATDLGRYEQYF	TGCAGCGCCACTGACCTCGGGAGATACGAGCAGTACTTC	.	TRBV29-1	TRBJ2-7	.
CASSQEVTSGFYEQYF	TGCGCCAGCAGCCAAGAAGTTACTAGCGGGTTCTACGAGCAGTACTTC	TRBD2	TRBV4-3	TRBJ2-7	.
CASSLGRAYNEQFF	TGTGCCAGCAGCTTGGGGAGGGCCTACAATGAGCAGTTCTTC	.	TRBV5-4	TRBJ2-1	.
CASSPKDSLAKNIQYF	TGTGCCAGCTCACCGAAGGACAGCCTAGCCAAAAACATTCAGTACTTC	.	TRBV18	TRBJ2-4	.
CASSLAGVGGNTIYF	TGTGCCAGCAGCTTAGCAGGGGTAGGTGGAAACACCATATATTTT	.	TRBV5-4	TRBJ1-3	.
CASSPRDLELGDTQYF	TGTGCCAGCTCACCGCGGGACTTAGAGCTGGGAGATACGCAGTATTTT	.	TRBV18	TRBJ2-3	.
CASMRALATNEKLFF	TGTGCCAGCATGAGGGCGCTTGCAACTAATGAAAAACTGTTTTTT	.	TRBV28	TRBJ1-4	.
CASSPAGLRNEQYF	TGTGCCAGCAGTCCGGCGGGGTTGAGGAACGAGCAGTACTTC	.	TRBV6-5	TRBJ2-7	.
CATLSGTGDGYTF	TGTGCCACCCTATCGGGAACAGGGGATGGCTACACCTTC	TRBD1	TRBV7-2	TRBJ1-2	.
CASRRGQFPAEQYF	TGTGCCAGCAGGCGAGGTCAGTTTCCGGCTGAGCAGTACTTC	.	TRBV6-5	TRBJ2-7	.
CASTRLGTGVTGELFF	TGTGCCAGCACTAGATTGGGGACAGGGGTCACCGGGGAGCTGTTTTTT	TRBD1	TRBV27	TRBJ2-2	.
CASSHRETNTEAFF	TGTGCCAGCAGTCACAGGGAGACGAACACTGAAGCTTTCTTT	.	TRBV6-5	TRBJ1-1	.
CATSDPGQGSDQPQHF	TGTGCCACCAGTGACCCTGGACAGGGTAGCGATCAGCCCCAGCATTTT	TRBD1	TRBV24-1	TRBJ1-5	.
CASSWTGAHYNEQFF	TGCGCCAGCAGCTGGACAGGGGCCCACTACAATGAGCAGTTCTTC	TRBD1	TRBV5-1	TRBJ2-1	.
CAISVWGRSYEQYF	TGTGCCATCAGTGTTTGGGGCCGCTCCTACGAGCAGTACTTC	.	TRBV10-3	TRBJ2-7	once
CASSLGSDRLSGNTIYF	TGCGCCAGCAGCTTGGGGTCGGACAGGCTATCTGGAAACACCATATATTTT	TRBD1	TRBV5-1	TRBJ1-3	.
CASRKTSGTTGELFF	TGTGCCAGCAGAAAGACTAGCGGGACTACCGGGGAGCTGTTTTTT	TRBD2	TRBV7-3	TRBJ2-2	.